This TCR beta chain was found in a study of a mutant IDH1 vaccine in newly diagnosed glioma. Findings and caveats of the study: Any relationship between pseudoprogression and changes in top peripheral T cell clonotypes seemed absent.

The CDR3 has 15 amino acids. A remark on this clone: Its antigen is not identified.

Regarding time point: week 5, during vaccination. Vaccination used 300 ug of mutant IDH1 20-mer peptide per dose, with topical imiquimod. The assay was immunoSEQ multiplex PCR, and TCRdb's table has in-frame clones only and misses some. The repertoire has roughly 50,000 clones, just under 80% of them found once; the top ten carry roughly 1.8%. The chain combines TRBV21-1 with TRBJ1-2; the table assigns TRBD1, which was not confirmed against the DNA. TRBV21-1 is an annotated pseudogene. Sequencing used PBMCs, obtained from a glioma patient whose treatment included an IDH1 peptide vaccine. This sequence originates from a woman in her thirties or forties with glioma. The CDR3 nucleotides read TGTGCCAGCAGCACCCCCCGCCAGGGGCAAGGTGGCTACACCTTC. This encodes CASSTPRQGQGGYTF.